This passage covers 29 T cell receptor beta chains from one sample sequenced in a study of shared clonotypes between healthy human individuals. The method was immunoSEQ multiplex PCR; TCRdb's version includes in-frame clones alone and lacks a portion of them. Of around 2.5 million clones listed, approximately 93% are singletons. The sample consisted of naive CD4+ T cells from PBMCs. Subset given: CD45RA+ positively selected. Source of these receptors: a man aged 18 to 30 in good health. Some clones in this sample may be carry-over from other donors' samples.

The chain links TRBV7-9 to TRBJ2-1; TRBD1 matches at 7 bases. Germline V CDR1 and CDR2: SEHNR, FQNEAQ (reference sequence). CDR3 length equals 19 residues. The V gene end was trimmed by 5 bases and the J gene end by 5 bases; junction bases not matched to a gene: 21. As DNA, the CDR3 is TGTGCCAGCAGCCAAACCGGTGGGGTCAGGGGGACAAAGAACAATGAGCAGTTCTTC. Translating it yields CASSQTGGVRGTKNNEQFF. Combining the CDR3 with reference TRBV7-9 and TRBJ2-1 gives the whole variable domain DTGVSQNPRHKITKRGQNVTFRCDPISEHNRLYWYRQTLGQGPEFLTYFQNEAQLEKSRLLSDRFSAERPKGSFSTLEIQRTEQGDSAMYLCASSQTGGVRGTKNNEQFFGPGTRLTVL.

Concerning this clone itself: The same CDR3 also results from other DNA sequences found in this sample. CDR3 in amino acids: CASSLGTLSGNTIYF. The CDR3 nucleotides read TGTGCCAGCAGCTTAGGCACACTCTCTGGAAACACCATATATTTT. The chain couples TRBV7-2 to TRBJ1-3; D is uncertain. V was cut by 1 base and J by 0 bases, with 7 bases left in between. The CDR3 covers 15 residues. Germline values: CDR1 SGHTA, CDR2 FQGNSA.

This rearrangement joins TRBV2 to TRBJ2-3; 10 nucleotides match TRBD2. The CDR3 spans 16 residues. Germline V gene lookup returns CDR1 SNHLY and CDR2 FYNNEI. V was clipped by 6 bases and J by 8 bases; unmatched bases: 14. The CDR3 sequence is CASRAGTSVEKGTQYF. For the CDR3, the DNA is TGTGCCAGCAGGGCCGGGACTAGCGTCGAAAAGGGTACGCAGTATTTT.

This chain joins TRBV5-1 and TRBJ2-1; 8 bases line up with TRBD1. V lost 3 bases, J lost 0 bases, and 5 bases stayed unmatched. Germline V CDR1 and CDR2: SGHRS, YFSETQ. The CDR3 extends over 16 amino acids. The CDR3: CASSSKTGGSYNEQFF. The CDR3 nucleotides are TGCGCCAGCAGCTCGAAAACAGGGGGCTCCTACAATGAGCAGTTCTTC.

V and J are TRBV5-1 and TRBJ2-7, with D possibly matching TRBD1 (6 bases). CDR1 and CDR2 (germline): SGHRS, YFSETQ. V lost 4 bases, J lost 7 bases, and 21 bases lay in between. The CDR3 is 15 residues long. In nucleotides, the CDR3 is TGCGCCAGCAGCCCTTCCGGGACAAGTTTTAAGGAGCAGTACTTC. It translates to CASSPSGTSFKEQYF.

The CDR3 loop is CASSIEWGQVFYEQYF. In DNA form, the CDR3 reads TGTGCCAGTAGTATAGAATGGGGACAGGTCTTTTACGAGCAGTACTTC. The chain uses TRBV19 and TRBJ2-7; TRBD1 aligns across 8 bases. The CDR3 has 16 residues. The V segment lost 0 bases and the J segment 4 bases; nucleotides outside the gene matches: 8. CDR1 is LNHDA and CDR2 is SQIVND in the germline V gene (reference sequence). The full variable domain, rest sourced from reference TRBV19 and TRBJ2-7, is DGGITQSPKYLFRKEGQNVTLSCEQNLNHDAMYWYRQDPGQGLRLIYYSQIVNDFQKGDIAEGYSVSREKKESFPLTVTSAQKNPTAFYLCASSIEWGQVFYEQYFGPGTRLTVT.

The chain carries TRBV11-2 and TRBJ1-3; no definite D call. V was shortened by 1 base and J by 1 base, with 5 bases between the two germline ends. This CDR3 contains 14 residues. Germline values: CDR1 SGHAT, CDR2 FQNNGV. Here the CDR3 DNA reads TGTGCCAGCAGCTTAGGAAGATCTGGAAACACCATATATTTT. Its translation is CASSLGRSGNTIYF.

In the case of this clone: This CDR3 is also generated by other DNA sequences in the sample. This rearrangement joins TRBV19 to TRBJ1-2, with unresolved D. Trimming removed 5 bases from V and 0 bases from J, with 4 bases in between. The CDR3 consists of 12 residues. Germline CDR1 LNHDA, CDR2 SQIVND (reference sequence). Here the CDR3 reads CASSRTNYGYTF. The DNA for the CDR3 is TGTGCCAGTAGTCGGACTAACTATGGCTACACCTTC.

The V and J genes are TRBV10-3 and TRBJ2-2, with 7 bases that match TRBD1. Germline loops: CDR1 ENHRY, CDR2 SYGVKD. This CDR3 has 14 amino acids. Trimming at V came to 7 bases and at J to 0 bases, leaving 2 bases not matched to a gene. CDR3: CAITGQPNTGELFF. For the CDR3, the DNA is TGTGCCATCACGGGACAGCCGAACACCGGGGAGCTGTTTTTT.

This clone came up once. This chain connects TRBV4-1 to TRBJ2-2; 9 bases are a match to TRBD2. Germline CDR1 is MGHRA and CDR2 is YSYEKL. The length of the CDR3 is 15 residues. J lost 6 bases, V lost 1 base, and 3 bases had no gene match. CDR3 amino acids: CASSQGGGRAGELFF. CDR3 coding DNA: TGCGCCAGCAGCCAAGGGGGCGGGAGGGCCGGGGAGCTGTTTTTT.

This clone was picked up one time. This CDR3 is CASSLQPQGNTEAFF. Written as DNA, the CDR3 is TGTGCCAGCAGCTTACAGCCTCAGGGGAACACTGAAGCTTTCTTT. This chain uses TRBV5-4 with TRBJ1-1, with D possibly being TRBD1 (5 bases). V was shortened by 2 bases and J by 1 base, with 12 bases between the two germline ends. The length of the CDR3 is 15 residues. Looked up from germline, CDR1 is SGHNT and CDR2 is YYREEE (reference sequence).

The table lists this clone with a count of one. The same CDR3 is also encoded by other DNA sequences in this sample. V usage is TRBV5-6 and J usage is TRBJ1-5; 8 bases line up with TRBD1. This CDR3 region has 14 residues. The V gene end was trimmed by 3 bases and the J gene end by 3 bases; junction bases not matched to a gene: 2. Germline CDR1 is SGHDT and CDR2 is YYEEEE. The CDR3 nucleotides read TGTGCCAGCAGCTGGACAGGGTCCAATCAGCCCCAGCATTTT. Its translation is CASSWTGSNQPQHF.

This clone occurred once. The rearrangement uses TRBV6-1 and TRBJ1-5; a possible D gene is TRBD1 (5 bases). The CDR3 is 17 amino acids. The germline V and J ends were trimmed by 2 bases and 5 bases, with 19 bases remaining between them. Germline CDR1 is MNHNS and CDR2 is SASEGT. The CDR3 DNA reads as TGTGCCAGCAGTGAAATGGGGACCCCGACACCTCATCAGCCCCAGCATTTT. This codes for CASSEMGTPTPHQPQHF.

The chain recombines TRBV2 with TRBJ2-2; D gene uncertain. V lost 5 bases, J lost 6 bases, and 10 bases lay in between. This CDR3 has 13 residues. The V gene's germline CDR1 is SNHLY and CDR2 FYNNEI. The CDR3 nucleotides are TGTGCCAGCAGTTCACAGCCGTCCGGGGAGCTGTTTTTT. This gives the protein CASSSQPSGELFF.

The chain carries TRBV2 and TRBJ2-7, with 11 positions matching TRBD1. The germline V gene encodes CDR1 SNHLY and CDR2 FYNNEI. Germline trimming cut 10 bases from V and 3 bases from J; bases unmatched to any gene: 8. The CDR3 loop spans 14 amino acids. The CDR3 here is CATSLGTGGYEQYF. CDR3 coding DNA: TGTGCCACCTCTTTAGGGACAGGGGGCTACGAGCAGTACTTC.

This chain joins TRBV7-2 and TRBJ2-1; 7 bases line up with TRBD2. Germline V gene data show CDR1 as SGHTA and CDR2 as FQGNSA. CDR3 length: 15 residues. The junction had 5 bases not matched to a gene; V was cut back by 4 bases and J by 2 bases. CDR3 sequence: CASSSWGGTYNEQFF. The DNA of the CDR3 is TGTGCCAGCAGCTCATGGGGGGGGACCTACAATGAGCAGTTCTTC.

On this clone itself: This specimen includes other DNA sequences encoding the same CDR3. The J gene is TRBJ2-3, the V gene TRBV9; D remains unclear. Trimming stripped 0 bases from V and 2 bases from J, with 10 bases between. CDR3 length: 15 amino acids. Per the germline V gene, CDR1 is SGDLS and CDR2 is YYNGEE. The CDR3 bases are TGTGCCAGCAGCGTAGTGGGCAGTTCCACAGATACGCAGTATTTT. The encoded protein is CASSVVGSSTDTQYF.

V is TRBV11-2 and J is TRBJ1-2; TRBD1 matches 7 bases. Germline assignment: CDR1 SGHAT and CDR2 FQNNGV. Germline trimming cut 6 bases from V and 4 bases from J; bases unmatched to any gene: 17. CDR3 length: 17 amino acids. CDR3 residues: CASSPFFAPGQTYGYTF. The CDR3, as DNA: TGTGCCAGCAGTCCGTTTTTTGCCCCGGGACAGACCTATGGCTACACCTTC.

The chain couples TRBV5-6 to TRBJ1-1, with D perhaps matching TRBD1 (6 bases). The CDR3 length is 14 residues. The germline CDR1 and CDR2 sequences are SGHDT and YYEEEE. Trimming took 3 bases from V and 1 from J, leaving 10 bases between them. The DNA for the CDR3 is TGTGCCAGCAGCTCCATGGACAGGAACACTGAAGCTTTCTTT. Its translation: CASSSMDRNTEAFF. Combining the CDR3 with reference TRBV5-6 and TRBJ1-1 gives the whole variable domain DAGVTQSPTHLIKTRGQQVTLRCSPKSGHDTVSWYQQALGQGPQFIFQYYEEEERQRGNFPDRFSGHQFPNYSSELNVNALLLGDSALYLCASSSMDRNTEAFFGQGTRLTVV.

Note on this clone: The CDR3 does not end in the conserved phenylalanine or tryptophan, so this is likely a read error. It is unclear where the CDR3 begins or ends on the DNA, so no DNA is shown, and the CDR3 is as TCRdb lists it. The genes are TRBV23-1 and TRBJ2-7; the table's D gene call, TRBD2, was not cross checked with the DNA. TRBV23-1 qualifies as an ORF whose function is uncertain. The CDR3 is made up of 10 amino acids, end residues included. CDR3 sequence: CASRPWRGDL.

The chain uses TRBV6-6 and TRBJ2-5; TRBD1 aligns across 8 bases. After removal of 4 bases from V and 5 bases from J, the junction contained 6 bases not matched to a gene. There are 14 residues in the CDR3. Per the germline V gene, CDR1 is MNHNY and CDR2 is SVGAGI (reference sequence). This chain's CDR3 is CASSSYRGFETQYF. The CDR3 DNA sequence: TGTGCCAGCAGTTCCTACAGGGGGTTTGAGACCCAGTACTTC.

About this clone itself: Mismatch with germline at one junction end may stem from a read error. The chain has TRBV18 and TRBJ2-5, with D perhaps matching TRBD2 (6 bases). The CDR3 totals 13 residues. CDR1 is KGHSH, CDR2 LQKENI, per germline. The CDR3 sequence is CASSPGTLETRYF. The CDR3 coding sequence is TGTGCCAGCTCACCGGGGACTTTGGAGACCCGGTACTTC.

The table lists this clone with a count of one. This chain links TRBV15 with TRBJ1-1; possibly TRBD1 for D (5 bases). CDR1 LNHNV and CDR2 YYDKDF come from the germline V gene (reference sequence). V lost 3 bases, J lost 5 bases, and 13 bases lay in between. The CDR3 consists of 14 residues. CDR3 amino acids: CATSRSPAGTEAFF. Written as DNA, the CDR3 is TGTGCCACCAGCAGGTCGCCGGCAGGGACTGAAGCTTTCTTT.

In the case of this clone: The same CDR3 can be traced to other DNA sequences in this sample. The V call is TRBV7-2, the J call TRBJ1-1; D ambiguous. The CDR3 is made up of 13 amino acids. Germline values: CDR1 SGHTA, CDR2 FQGNSA. With 5 bases removed from V and 2 bases from J, the gap between germline ends came to 9 bases. The CDR3 DNA follows: TGTGCCAGCAGCGCACAGCTTAACACTGAAGCTTTCTTT. This translates into CASSAQLNTEAFF.

This clone was detected a few times. The chain couples TRBV11-1 to TRBJ1-1; D gene uncertain. The CDR3 runs to 11 residues. The V and J ends lost 6 bases and 1 base respectively, with 3 bases between them. The germline V gene encodes CDR1 SGHAT and CDR2 FQDESV (reference sequence). In nucleotides, the CDR3 is TGTGCCAGCAGTACGAACACTGAAGCTTTCTTT. This gives the protein CASSTNTEAFF.

This chain links TRBV6-1 with TRBJ1-4, with D possibly matching TRBD1 (5 bases). Trimming stripped 7 bases from V and 1 base from J, with 7 bases between. Germline-derived CDR1 and CDR2 are MNHNS and SASEGT. The CDR3 is 13 amino acids. The CDR3: CASKQGTNEKLFF. The CDR3 coding sequence is TGTGCCAGCAAGCAGGGAACTAATGAAAAACTGTTTTTT.

The rearrangement joins TRBV5-4 to TRBJ2-5, with D possibly being TRBD2 (6 bases). The germline CDR1 and CDR2 sequences are SGHNT and YYREEE (reference sequence). Trimming cost V 2 bases and J 2 bases, with 10 bases left between them. The CDR3 loop spans 14 amino acids. CDR3 in DNA: TGTGCCAGCAGCTTATCGGGAGATCAAGAGACCCAGTACTTC. It specifies CASSLSGDQETQYF.

V and J are TRBV7-8 and TRBJ2-3; D not resolved. Germline V gene sequence: CDR1 SGHVS, CDR2 FQNEAQ. The CDR3 covers 12 residues. Trimming shortened V by 3 bases and J by 2 bases, and 3 bases separated the two germline ends. CDR3 residues: CASSFSTDTQYF. CDR3 sequence (DNA): TGTGCCAGCAGCTTCTCCACAGATACGCAGTATTTT.

The rearrangement joins TRBV5-6 to TRBJ1-3; weak D call: TRBD1 (6 bases). Per the germline V gene, CDR1 is SGHDT and CDR2 is YYEEEE. Trimming stripped 2 bases from V and 8 bases from J, with 8 bases between. The CDR3 totals 12 residues. CDR3 in amino acids: CASSFTGHTIYF. The CDR3 DNA sequence: TGTGCCAGCAGCTTCACAGGGCACACCATATATTTT.